This TCR beta chain was captured by sequencing in a study of post-analysis software for immune sequencing data. Study-wide points: Comparison with controls showed significantly lower normalized Chao1 diversity in multiple sclerosis patients. Roughly five TRBV segments appeared more often in patients than in controls, and TRBV5-6, TRBV5-1 and TRBV20-1 were among these. By F measure, strong co-clustering occurred among samples prepared in the same batch.

Trimming left V 5 bases short and J 10 bases short, with 12 bases between. CDR1 is SGHTA, CDR2 FQGTGA, per germline. The CDR3 consists of 13 residues. Tagging with unique molecular identifiers was a feature of the TCR beta cDNA libraries. cDNA molecules numbering about 490,000 came from roughly 1.1 to 9.2 million T cells. TCRdb reprocessed the PCR reads via MiXCR and lists one record per CDR3 protein. Of over 300,000 distinct CDR3 sequences listed, around 33% were seen once; the top ten hold around an eighth. As to this clonotype: Its target is not known.

The clonotype was recovered from a girl between 10 and 17 years old with multiple sclerosis. The gene calls are TRBV7-3 and TRBJ1-6, with D unclear. What was sequenced was blood. CDR3 amino acids: CASSAGSRSPLHF. CDR3 nucleotide sequence: TGTGCCAGCAGCGCAGGAAGCAGGTCACCCCTCCACTTT.